These 14 T cell receptor beta chains share one sample of origin, sequenced in a study of T cell changes during pregnancy in multiple sclerosis. Clones were sequenced by immunoSEQ multiplex PCR, and TCRdb holds only the in-frame ones, with some missing. In the table there are more than 50,000 clones, roughly nine tenths of which are singletons. Material: peripheral blood, obtained in the first trimester of pregnancy. The receptors here all came from a female donor with multiple sclerosis, enrolled in a pregnancy study.

The CDR3 DNA sequence: TGTGCCAGCAGCGCGGACAGGTTAAACACCATATATTTT. Translating it yields CASSADRLNTIYF. The chain employs TRBV7-2 and TRBJ1-3; 7 nucleotides match TRBD1. With V trimmed by 5 bases and J by 6 bases, 4 bases remained unmatched. The CDR3 is 13 residues long. Germline V CDR1 and CDR2: SGHTA, FQGNSA.

V and J are TRBV7-9 and TRBJ2-7; a possible D gene is TRBD2 (6 bases). The CDR3 runs to 17 residues. Germline assignment: CDR1 SEHNR and CDR2 FQNEAQ (reference sequence). The V gene lost 3 bases and the J gene lost 2 bases, with 20 bases spanning the gap. The CDR3 coding sequence is TGTGCCAGCAGCTTGACGAGTTGGGCGGGAAGACCCTACGAGCAGTACTTC. This gives the protein CASSLTSWAGRPYEQYF.

This chain links TRBV19 with TRBJ1-3; the match to TRBD1 covers 11 bases. J gave up 7 bases and V 6 bases, and 8 bases lay outside the gene matches. The CDR3 runs to 15 residues. The germline V gene has CDR1 LNHDA and CDR2 SQIVND (reference sequence). This CDR3 reads CASSGGQGARNTIYF. The CDR3 region has the DNA TGTGCCAGTAGCGGCGGACAGGGGGCTCGGAACACCATATATTTT.

This rearrangement joins TRBV5-6 to TRBJ2-1; 8 bases match TRBD2. The ends lost 4 bases at V and 4 bases at J; junction bases unmatched: 13. The germline gives CDR1 SGHDT, CDR2 YYEEEE. The CDR3 spans 17 residues. The CDR3 sequence is CASSPLLAATTYNEQFF. As DNA, the CDR3 is TGTGCCAGCAGCCCACTACTAGCGGCTACGACTTACAATGAGCAGTTCTTC.

The V and J genes are TRBV5-1 and TRBJ2-1; 7 bases are shared with TRBD2. The CDR3 has 13 residues. Per the germline V gene, CDR1 is SGHRS and CDR2 is YFSETQ. Unmatched junction bases numbered 3, after V lost 4 bases and J lost 5 bases. The CDR3 nucleotides read TGCGCCAGCAGCAGGACTAGAGACAATGAGCAGTTCTTC. Amino acid sequence: CASSRTRDNEQFF.

This sequence joins TRBV4-3 and TRBJ2-1; 7 bases are a match to TRBD1. Germline V lookup: CDR1 LGHNA, CDR2 YSLEER. The CDR3 totals 15 residues. The junction had 3 bases not matched to a gene; V was cut back by 4 bases and J by 0 bases. CDR3 sequence: CASSPRDSSYNEQFF. The CDR3 region has the DNA TGCGCCAGCAGCCCTCGGGACAGCTCCTACAATGAGCAGTTCTTC.

The chain is built from TRBV10-3 and TRBJ2-1; TRBD2 matches at 8 bases. This CDR3 spans 16 amino acids. Trimming took 6 bases from V and 2 from J; bases not matched to a gene: 9. CDR1 is ENHRY, CDR2 SYGVKD, per germline. The CDR3, as DNA: TGTGCCATCAGCGATTCCGGGACTAGGGCCTACAATGAGCAGTTCTTC. It encodes CAISDSGTRAYNEQFF.

V gene TRBV7-9 combines with J gene TRBJ1-1, with a tentative D call TRBD1 (5 bases). V shed 4 bases and J shed 0 bases, with 12 bases lying between them. The CDR3 has 15 amino acids. Germline assignment: CDR1 SEHNR and CDR2 FQNEAQ (reference sequence). CDR3 nucleotides: TGTGCCAGCAGCTACTCAGGGTTTTTGAACACTGAAGCTTTCTTT. Its protein is CASSYSGFLNTEAFF.

This sequence joins TRBV19 and TRBJ2-7, with TRBD1 identical over 9 bases. CDR1 LNHDA and CDR2 SQIVND come from the germline V gene (reference sequence). Losses at the gene ends were 6 bases for V and 0 bases for J; bases not matched to a gene: 3. This CDR3 contains 14 residues. The CDR3 loop reads CASSWTGDSYEQYF. In DNA form, the CDR3 reads TGTGCCAGTAGCTGGACAGGGGACTCCTACGAGCAGTACTTC.

The chain combines TRBV7-8 with TRBJ2-7; 7 nucleotides agree with TRBD2. There are 15 residues in the CDR3. Germline V gene lookup returns CDR1 SGHVS and CDR2 FQNEAQ. J lost 0 bases, V lost 3 bases, and 5 bases had no gene match. The CDR3 sequence is CASSLVGGSSYEQYF. The CDR3, as DNA: TGTGCCAGCAGCTTGGTGGGGGGGAGCTCCTACGAGCAGTACTTC.

The V and J genes are TRBV4-1 and TRBJ2-7; TRBD1 matches 11 bases. Germline V gene sequence: CDR1 MGHRA, CDR2 YSYEKL. The CDR3 consists of 15 residues. Trimming cost V 0 bases and J 3 bases; bases outside gene matches: 1. For the CDR3, the DNA is TGCGCCAGCAGCCAAGATGGGACAGGGGGCTACGAGCAGTACTTC. Its translation is CASSQDGTGGYEQYF.

This rearrangement joins TRBV2 to TRBJ1-5; D perhaps matches TRBD1 (5 bases). CDR1 and CDR2 (germline): SNHLY, FYNNEI. Trimming took 4 bases from V and 4 from J, leaving 17 bases between them. CDR3 length: 16 residues. CDR3 residues: CASSATAGTRNQPQHF. The DNA of the CDR3 is TGTGCCAGCAGTGCAACAGCCGGGACTCGAAATCAGCCCCAGCATTTT. Variable domain in full (rest from reference TRBV2 and TRBJ1-5): EPEVTQTPSHQVTQMGQEVILRCVPISNHLYFYWYRQILGQKVEFLVSFYNNEISEKSEIFDDQFSVERPDGSNFTLKIRSTKLEDSAMYFCASSATAGTRNQPQHFGDGTRLSIL.

V and J are TRBV10-3 and TRBJ1-2, with D tentatively TRBD1 (6 bases). Trimming removed 3 bases from V and 3 bases from J, with 14 bases in between. The CDR3 is 15 residues long. Germline values: CDR1 ENHRY, CDR2 SYGVKD. The CDR3 spells CAISDRGQSYYGYTF. The CDR3 DNA reads TGTGCCATCAGTGACCGTGGACAGTCATACTATGGCTACACCTTC.

The chain has TRBV27 and TRBJ1-3, with 7 bases that match TRBD1. Germline values: CDR1 MNHEY, CDR2 SMNVEV (reference sequence). Losses at the gene ends were 6 bases for V and 0 bases for J; bases not matched to a gene: 2. The CDR3 loop spans 14 amino acids. The CDR3 protein is CASRRQGSGNTIYF. The CDR3 DNA reads as TGTGCCAGCAGAAGACAGGGCTCTGGAAACACCATATATTTT.